A single sample is the source of the 15 T cell receptor beta chains below, sequenced in a study of shared clonotypes between healthy human individuals. Here immunoSEQ multiplex PCR was the method, and the copy in TCRdb shows in-frame clones only, minus some. Of 950,000 to 1,300,000 clones listed, about 74% are singletons. The sample comprised memory CD4+ T cells sorted from blood. Regarding subset: CD45RA-negative fraction. Receptor source: a man between 18 and 29 years old in good health.

Comment on this clone: In the same sample, other DNA sequences code for this CDR3. The chain employs TRBV7-9 and TRBJ1-6, with D possibly TRBD1 on 6 matching bases. Trimming removed 3 bases at V and 5 bases at J, with 8 bases between. The V gene's germline CDR1 is SEHNR and CDR2 FQNEAQ (reference sequence). The CDR3 spans 14 residues. The CDR3 DNA reads TGTGCCAGCAGCTTGGGACAAGATAATTCACCCCTCCACTTT. As protein: CASSLGQDNSPLHF.

V gene TRBV18 combines with J gene TRBJ1-4; D not resolved. Germline V lookup: CDR1 KGHSH, CDR2 LQKENI. The CDR3 spans 16 residues. V shed 6 bases and J shed 4 bases, with 18 bases lying between them. CDR3 nucleotides: TGTGCCAGCTCGCCAGCGCAACCGAGAAGTAATGAAAAACTGTTTTTT. Its protein is CASSPAQPRSNEKLFF.

This clone showed up just a few times. The chain links TRBV4-1 to TRBJ2-7; no clear D. The CDR3 is made up of 16 amino acids. The V end lost 4 bases, the J end lost 5 bases, and 21 bases lay between the germline ends. Germline V gene lookup returns CDR1 MGHRA and CDR2 YSYEKL. The CDR3 reads CASSRREWYRADEQYF. The CDR3 region has the DNA TGCGCCAGCAGCCGCCGAGAGTGGTATAGGGCCGACGAGCAGTACTTC.

The V and J genes are TRBV5-4 and TRBJ1-2, with a weak D call TRBD1 (5 bases). V was cut by 1 base and J by 5 bases, with 15 bases left in between. Germline CDR1 and CDR2: SGHNT and YYREEE (reference sequence). This CDR3 is 15 amino acids long. The CDR3 DNA is TGTGCCAGCAGCTTGCAAGGGGTCACCTCTTATGGCTACACCTTC. This sequence encodes CASSLQGVTSYGYTF.

This clone turned up a few times. This chain links TRBV18 with TRBJ1-2; 7 positions match TRBD1. Trimming at V came to 0 bases and at J to 2 bases, leaving 3 bases not matched to a gene. There are 15 residues in the CDR3. The V gene's germline CDR1 is KGHSH and CDR2 LQKENI. CDR3 amino acids: CASSPPVDRNYGYTF. DNA for the CDR3: TGTGCCAGCTCACCACCCGTGGACAGGAACTATGGCTACACCTTC. The full variable domain, with the rest looked up from reference TRBV18 and TRBJ1-2, is NAGVMQNPRHLVRRRGQEARLRCSPMKGHSHVYWYRQLPEEGLKFMVYLQKENIIDESGMPKERFSAEFPKEGPSILRIQQVVRGDSAAYFCASSPPVDRNYGYTFGSGTRLTVV.

The V gene is TRBV2, the J gene TRBJ1-6; D remains unclear. Germline V lookup: CDR1 SNHLY, CDR2 FYNNEI. This CDR3 spans 13 amino acids. Trimming took off 7 bases at V and 7 bases at J, with 11 bases between the two ends. CDR3 DNA sequence: TGTGCCAGCATCGCAGCCGGGAATTCACCCCTCCACTTT. This codes for CASIAAGNSPLHF. The full variable domain, with the rest looked up from reference TRBV2 and TRBJ1-6, is EPEVTQTPSHQVTQMGQEVILRCVPISNHLYFYWYRQILGQKVEFLVSFYNNEISEKSEIFDDQFSVERPDGSNFTLKIRSTKLEDSAMYFCASIAAGNSPLHFGNGTRLTVT.

The chain joins TRBV6-5 to TRBJ2-1; 12 nucleotides agree with TRBD2. Germline CDR1 MNHEY, CDR2 SVGAGI. The CDR3 extends over 16 amino acids. The ends lost 4 bases at V and 3 bases at J; junction bases unmatched: 4. CDR3 in amino acids: CASSLELAGGYNEQFF. The CDR3 nucleotides are TGTGCCAGCAGTTTAGAACTAGCGGGAGGCTACAATGAGCAGTTCTTC.

V gene TRBV2 combines with J gene TRBJ2-1, with D perhaps matching TRBD1 (5 bases). With 2 bases removed from V and 7 bases from J, the gap between germline ends came to 15 bases. The CDR3 is made up of 15 amino acids. The germline V gene encodes CDR1 SNHLY and CDR2 FYNNEI. The CDR3 protein is CASSESQGSLNEQFF. CDR3 coding DNA: TGTGCCAGCAGTGAAAGCCAGGGCTCGTTGAATGAGCAGTTCTTC.

V gene TRBV2 combines with J gene TRBJ2-5; D possibly corresponds to TRBD1 (6 bases). V was pared by 4 bases and J by 6 bases, with 12 bases between. The CDR3 spans 13 residues. Germline CDR1 and CDR2: SNHLY and FYNNEI. CDR3 region: CASSAGQSKTQYF. The CDR3 region has the DNA TGTGCCAGCAGTGCAGGACAGAGCAAGACCCAGTACTTC.

The chain uses TRBV10-3 and TRBJ2-7; a possible D gene is TRBD2 (6 bases). V lost 9 bases, J lost 3 bases, and 15 bases lay in between. This CDR3 comprises 13 residues. Germline V gene data show CDR1 as ENHRY and CDR2 as SYGVKD. Here the CDR3 reads CAISGTGIYEQYF. The DNA of the CDR3 is TGTGCCATATCCGGGACTGGAATCTACGAGCAGTACTTC.

This chain uses TRBV5-1 with TRBJ2-2; no reliable D call. V lost 0 bases to trimming and J lost 5 bases, with 14 bases between them. Germline values: CDR1 SGHRS, CDR2 YFSETQ. The CDR3 consists of 16 residues. CDR3 coding DNA: TGCGCCAGCAGCTTGGGGCAGGTGGAATTGACCGGGGAGCTGTTTTTT. Its protein is CASSLGQVELTGELFF.

The chain uses TRBV5-4 and TRBJ2-7, with D perhaps matching TRBD2 (5 bases). Germline V gene sequence: CDR1 SGHNT, CDR2 YYREEE (reference sequence). V gave up 0 bases and J gave up 2 bases, with 12 bases separating them. CDR3 size: 15 residues. In DNA, the CDR3 is TGTGCCAGCAGCTTGGGTGGACTTAAGGCCTACGAGCAGTACTTC. Amino acids: CASSLGGLKAYEQYF.

This chain links TRBV6-5 with TRBJ2-7, with TRBD2 matching over 7 bases. Germline values: CDR1 MNHEY, CDR2 SVGAGI. V shed 2 bases and J 2 bases; nucleotides not matched to a gene: 6. The CDR3 runs 15 residues. The DNA for the CDR3 is TGTGCCAGCAGTTACCGTCGGGGGGACCCCTACGAGCAGTACTTC. Amino acids: CASSYRRGDPYEQYF.

This clone has just a few counts. The CDR3 DNA reads TGCGCCAGCAGTTTTGACCAGGGGGGTGAAACCTTC. Its translation: CASSFDQGGETF. The chain uses TRBV5-1 and TRBJ1-2, with TRBD1 matching over 7 bases. V dropped 5 bases and J dropped 14; count of bases not matched to a gene: 12. The CDR3 runs 12 residues. CDR1 and CDR2 from the germline V gene are SGHRS and YFSETQ.

The chain recombines TRBV12-5 with TRBJ2-7; D is unclear. The CDR3 extends over 12 amino acids. Looked up from germline, CDR1 is LGHNT and CDR2 is FRNRAP. V was pared by 1 base and J by 3 bases, with 4 bases between. As DNA, the CDR3 is TGTGCTAGTGGTTTGGAGTTCTACGAGCAGTACTTC. It yields the protein CASGLEFYEQYF.